These 16 T cell receptor beta chains were sequenced from one sample in a study of T cell repertoires and HLA-DP antigens. The method was immunoSEQ multiplex PCR; TCRdb's version includes in-frame clones alone and lacks a portion of them. The sample includes over 100,000 clones, 80% to 95% of them seen just once. The antigens for these receptors are not known. Material for sequencing was CD4+ T cells from PBMCs. These receptors were obtained from a woman younger than 30 in good health and CMV-seronegative.

The chain combines TRBV10-1 with TRBJ1-1; TRBD1 agrees at 7 bases. This CDR3 has 16 amino acids. The trim removed 6 bases at V and 4 bases at J, leaving 14 bases unmatched. In germline, CDR1 is WNHNN, CDR2 SYGVQD (reference sequence). The CDR3 nucleotides are TGCGCCAGCAGCGGAGACCCGACAGGGTTGGGCACTGAAGCTTTCTTT. Protein product: CASSGDPTGLGTEAFF.

The chain links TRBV6-1 to TRBJ2-2, with 11 bases that match TRBD1. Germline CDR1 reads MNHNS; CDR2 reads SASEGT. The CDR3 spans 15 residues. Trimming removed 6 bases from V and 6 bases from J; junction bases left unmatched: 6. The CDR3 nucleotides are TGTGCCAGCAGGGAGGACAGGGGGCAAGCCGGGGAGCTGTTTTTT. Translating gives CASREDRGQAGELFF.

The V gene is TRBV30, the J gene TRBJ2-2; 9 bases agree with TRBD1. Trimming cost V 2 bases and J 7 bases; bases outside gene matches: 5. Germline loops: CDR1 GTSNPN, CDR2 SVGIG (reference sequence). This CDR3 contains 14 residues. In DNA form, the CDR3 reads TGTGCCTGGAGTACCGGACAGGGGATCGGGGAGCTGTTTTTT. Protein sequence: CAWSTGQGIGELFF.

The chain employs TRBV7-9 and TRBJ2-3, with 8 bases identical to TRBD2. Losses at the gene ends were 5 bases for V and 1 base for J; bases not matched to a gene: 11. This CDR3 comprises 17 residues. CDR1 and CDR2 from the germline V gene are SEHNR and FQNEAQ (reference sequence). This CDR3 is CASSLRRPGLGTDTQYF. CDR3 nucleotides: TGTGCCAGCAGCCTAAGACGCCCGGGACTAGGCACAGATACGCAGTATTTT.

The chain combines TRBV30 with TRBJ1-4, with D unclear. V lost 0 bases and J lost 7, with 6 bases in between. From germline, CDR1 is GTSNPN and CDR2 SVGIG (reference sequence). CDR3 size: 12 residues. The CDR3 loop reads CAWSVQIEKLFF. For the CDR3, the DNA is TGTGCCTGGAGTGTGCAGATTGAAAAACTGTTTTTT. Using reference TRBV30 and TRBJ1-4 for the parts outside the CDR3, the full variable domain is SQTIHQWPATLVQPVGSPLSLECTVEGTSNPNLYWYRQAAGRGLQLLFYSVGIGQISSEVPQNLSASRPQDRQFILSSKKLLLSDSGFYLCAWSVQIEKLFFGSGTQLSVL.

The CDR3 loop is CASSTRATIDYNEQFF. Written as DNA, the CDR3 is TGTGCCAGTAGTACCCGAGCAACCATAGACTACAATGAGCAGTTCTTC. The V gene is TRBV19, the J gene TRBJ2-1; D unclear. Trimming took off 4 bases at V and 3 bases at J, with 16 bases between the two ends. The V gene's germline CDR1 is LNHDA and CDR2 SQIVND (reference sequence). The CDR3 totals 16 residues.

This sequence joins TRBV18 and TRBJ1-1; D is ambiguous. CDR3 length: 15 amino acids. Per the germline V gene, CDR1 is KGHSH and CDR2 is LQKENI. Between the trimmed V and J ends, which lost 3 bases and 3 bases, there was a span of 14 bases. The CDR3 region has the DNA TGTGCCAGCTCACCCGTTAGGAGCCGGGACACTGAAGCTTTCTTT. Translation gives CASSPVRSRDTEAFF. Supplemented by reference TRBV18 and TRBJ1-1, the full variable domain reads NAGVMQNPRHLVRRRGQEARLRCSPMKGHSHVYWYRQLPEEGLKFMVYLQKENIIDESGMPKERFSAEFPKEGPSILRIQQVVRGDSAAYFCASSPVRSRDTEAFFGQGTRLTVV.

V and J are TRBV6-1 and TRBJ1-4; 7 bases agree with TRBD1. The CDR3 has 17 residues. The ends lost 1 base at V and 7 bases at J; junction bases unmatched: 12. Germline assignment: CDR1 MNHNS and CDR2 SASEGT. CDR3 region: CASSEGGLGGKGEKLFF. The CDR3 coding sequence is TGTGCCAGCAGTGAAGGCGGGTTAGGGGGCAAGGGTGAAAAACTGTTTTTT.

The J gene is TRBJ2-7, the V gene TRBV7-8; possibly TRBD1 for D (6 bases). Trimming removed 1 base from V and 6 bases from J, with 10 bases in between. The germline gives CDR1 SGHVS, CDR2 FQNEAQ. The CDR3 is made up of 13 amino acids. CDR3 in amino acids: CASSLDRVVEQYV. CDR3 coding DNA: TGTGCCAGCAGCTTAGACAGGGTGGTCGAGCAGTACGTC.

V and J are TRBV5-1 and TRBJ2-7, with unresolved D. V was pared by 1 base and J by 0 bases, with 11 bases between. This CDR3 contains 15 residues. Germline V gives CDR1 SGHRS, CDR2 YFSETQ. The CDR3 loop is CASSLSAGSSYEQYV. CDR3 coding DNA: TGCGCCAGCAGCTTGTCGGCAGGCAGCTCCTACGAGCAGTACGTC.

This clone has only one observation. The chain recombines TRBV28 with TRBJ1-5; D unresolved. Germline-derived CDR1 and CDR2 are MDHEN and SYDVKM. Trimming removed 2 bases at V and 4 bases at J, with 6 bases between. The length of the CDR3 is 13 residues. In DNA, the CDR3 is TGTGCCAGCAGTTTAATGGGGAATCAGCCCCAGCATTTT. It specifies CASSLMGNQPQHF.

The chain has TRBV11-1 and TRBJ1-6; 8 positions agree with TRBD1. The CDR3 spans 17 residues. The germline V gene encodes CDR1 SGHAT and CDR2 FQDESV (reference sequence). The junction had 11 bases not matched to a gene; V was cut back by 1 base and J by 9 bases. The CDR3 region is CASSLGRRGRGISPLHF. CDR3 sequence (DNA): TGTGCCAGCAGCTTAGGCCGCAGGGGGCGCGGAATTTCACCCCTCCACTTT.

The V gene is TRBV2, the J gene TRBJ1-2; D is unclear. Germline V CDR1 and CDR2: SNHLY, FYNNEI. Trimming removed 4 bases from V and 2 bases from J, with 5 bases in between. This CDR3 region has 12 residues. The CDR3: CASSVENYGYTF. The CDR3 region has the DNA TGTGCCAGCAGTGTAGAAAACTATGGCTACACCTTC.

This chain connects TRBV5-1 to TRBJ1-4, with D uncertain. The V gene lost 0 bases and the J gene lost 0 bases, with 15 bases spanning the gap. Germline assignment: CDR1 SGHRS and CDR2 YFSETQ. This CDR3 comprises 18 residues. CDR3: CASSLGRQALPTNEKLFF. For the CDR3, the DNA is TGCGCCAGCAGCTTGGGGCGGCAGGCTCTTCCAACTAATGAAAAACTGTTTTTT.

The J gene is TRBJ2-5, the V gene TRBV7-6; D is uncertain. In germline, CDR1 is SGHVS, CDR2 FNYEAQ. CDR3 length: 12 residues. Trimming stripped 5 bases from V and 5 bases from J, with 9 bases between. CDR3 DNA: TGTGCCAGCAGCGGGTTTTGGGAGACCCAGTACTTC. This translates into CASSGFWETQYF.

The chain employs TRBV6-5 and TRBJ1-1; D not certain. Trimming removed 10 bases at V and 3 bases at J, with 9 bases between. This CDR3 spans 11 amino acids. CDR1 is MNHEY and CDR2 is SVGAGI in the germline V gene. CDR3 bases: TGTGCCATAGGTCGGTACACTGAAGCTTTCTTT. Its protein is CAIGRYTEAFF.